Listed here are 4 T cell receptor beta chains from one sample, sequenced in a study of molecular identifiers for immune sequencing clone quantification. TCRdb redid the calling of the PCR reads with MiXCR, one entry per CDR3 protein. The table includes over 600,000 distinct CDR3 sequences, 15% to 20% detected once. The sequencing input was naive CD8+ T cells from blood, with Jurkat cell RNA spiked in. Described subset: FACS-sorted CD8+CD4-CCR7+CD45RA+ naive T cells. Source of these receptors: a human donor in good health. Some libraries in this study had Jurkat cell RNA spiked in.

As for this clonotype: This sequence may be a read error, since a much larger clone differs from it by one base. The CDR3 coding sequence is TGTGCCAGCTGTTACGGGGGGGGGACCTACAATGAGCAGTTCTTC. Translating gives CASCYGGGTYNEQFF. The rearrangement links TRBV6-5 to TRBJ2-1; 8 positions agree with TRBD2. Germline V gene data show CDR1 as MNHEY and CDR2 as SVGAGI. The CDR3 spans 15 residues.

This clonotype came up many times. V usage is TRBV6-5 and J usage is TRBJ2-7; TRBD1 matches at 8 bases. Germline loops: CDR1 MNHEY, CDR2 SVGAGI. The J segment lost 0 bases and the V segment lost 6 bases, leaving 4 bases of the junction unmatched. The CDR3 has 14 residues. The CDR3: CASRQGVYSYEQYF. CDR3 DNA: TGTGCCAGCAGACAGGGGGTATACTCCTACGAGCAGTACTTC.

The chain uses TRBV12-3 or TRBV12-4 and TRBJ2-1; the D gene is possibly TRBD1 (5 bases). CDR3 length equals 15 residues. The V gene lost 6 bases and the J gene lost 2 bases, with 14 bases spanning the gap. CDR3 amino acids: CASSHQGVAYNEQFF. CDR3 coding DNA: TGTGCCAGCAGCCACCAGGGTGTTGCCTACAATGAGCAGTTCTTC.

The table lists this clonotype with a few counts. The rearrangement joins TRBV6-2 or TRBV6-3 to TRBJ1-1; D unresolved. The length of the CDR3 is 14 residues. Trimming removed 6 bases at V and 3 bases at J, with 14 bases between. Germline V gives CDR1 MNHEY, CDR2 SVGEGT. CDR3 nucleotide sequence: TGTGCCAGCAGCCCCCTACGAGGTGACACTGAAGCTTTCTTT. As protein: CASSPLRGDTEAFF.